The clone carrying this TCR beta chain was counted a few times. Its target is not known. The CDR3 is 14 residues long. With 3 bases removed from V and 3 bases from J, the gap between germline ends came to 9 bases. Germline loops: CDR1 MNHEY, CDR2 SVGAGI. Time point: persistent/refractory GD, antithyroid drugs over 5 years with positive TRAb. With RNA extracted from PBMCs as input, the TCR library was made. The data derive from a study of regulatory T cells in long-lasting Graves disease. Study-wide background: It was over 5 years of antithyroid drugs, with positive TSH receptor antibodies, that meant persistent Graves' disease.

Building the TCR beta libraries relied on iRepertoire HTBI primers, and CDR3 regions underwent Arm-PCR. TCRdb re-derived calls from the multiplex PCR reads in MiXCR, one entry per CDR3 protein. This table has more than 650,000 distinct CDR3 sequences, about 30% appearing once. Study outcomes and limitations: New patients shared 966 public clonotypes, and persistent patients shared more, with about 2,700. Among samples with persistent disease, TRBV28, TRBJ1-2 and TRBJ2-5 were favored. Compared with new cases, persistent Graves' patients showed reduced TCR diversity.

The material was peripheral blood mononuclear cells (PBMCs), obtained when the disease was refractory, from a patient treated with antithyroid drugs. This clonotype was obtained from a female donor with Graves disease. The gene calls are TRBV6-5 and TRBJ1-5; D is uncertain. Here the CDR3 DNA reads TGTGCCAGCAGTTATTATCAGACCAATCAGCCCCAGCATTTT. Translating it yields CASSYYQTNQPQHF.